This is a list of T cell receptor beta chains from one sample in a study of T-cell memory formation after mild COVID-19. One entry per CDR3 protein results from TCRdb running MiXCR on the 5' RACE reads. This sample carries more than 250,000 distinct CDR3 sequences, around 15% of them seen once, and the ten largest clones take roughly 22%. Input material: PBMCs or a T cell subset sorted from them (not recorded which). Receptor source: a man aged 18 to 30 who had mild COVID-19 (a few samples of this study predate the infection). Cell type and time point are not known. CDR3s include the opening cysteine and the closing phenylalanine or tryptophan.

J gene: TRBJ2-3
V gene: TRBV7-9
CDR3 protein: CASSSRLAGGPGDTQYF

J gene: TRBJ2-1
V gene: TRBV7-2
CDR3 protein: CASGPDPSDEQFF

J gene: TRBJ1-1
V gene: TRBV9
CDR3 protein: CASSGTGGAFF

J gene: TRBJ2-2
V gene: TRBV5-5
CDR3 protein: CASSRDPGLLNTGELFF

J gene: TRBJ2-7
V gene: TRBV6-5
CDR3 protein: CASSSNGDEQYF

J gene: TRBJ2-1
V gene: TRBV30
CDR3 protein: CAWTPHPAAGEQFF

J gene: TRBJ2-5
V gene: TRBV7-2
CDR3 protein: CASSMGLQETQYF

J gene: TRBJ2-2
V gene: TRBV20-1
CDR3 protein: CRRQGWFYWLIGELFF

J gene: TRBJ2-1
V gene: TRBV7-2
CDR3 protein: CASAAGINEQFF

J gene: TRBJ2-3
V gene: TRBV4-2
CDR3 protein: CASSQGSRGTDTQYF

J gene: TRBJ1-2
V gene: TRBV5-1
CDR3 protein: CASSFQGADDGYTF

J gene: TRBJ2-2
V gene: TRBV20-1
CDR3 protein: CSARDPRGAGDGELFF

J gene: TRBJ2-6
V gene: TRBV7-3
CDR3 protein: CASSPDRAGANVLTF

J gene: TRBJ2-7
V gene: TRBV19
CDR3 protein: CARPGPNYSYEQYF

J gene: TRBJ2-4
V gene: TRBV5-5
CDR3 protein: CASSLDSPKNIQYF

J gene: TRBJ2-1
V gene: TRBV29-1
CDR3 protein: CSGSGYTVPGYSYNEQFF

J gene: TRBJ1-6
V gene: TRBV7-9
CDR3 protein: CASALRKGSDSPLHF

J gene: TRBJ1-2
V gene: TRBV4-1
CDR3 protein: CASSPSYRGASTF

J gene: TRBJ2-5
V gene: TRBV4-3
CDR3 protein: CASSQDLGTGSGETQYF

J gene: TRBJ2-5
V gene: TRBV4-2
CDR3 protein: CASSQDRGVVTQYF

J gene: TRBJ2-3
V gene: TRBV2
CDR3 protein: CASRSGGGRDTQYF

J gene: TRBJ2-5
V gene: TRBV6-5
CDR3 protein: CASSSRDTQETQYF

J gene: TRBJ1-5
V gene: TRBV5-1
CDR3 protein: CASSLDGQSNQPQHF

J gene: TRBJ1-5
V gene: TRBV15
CDR3 protein: CATSRDAGSQPQHF

J gene: TRBJ1-1
V gene: TRBV5-1
CDR3 protein: CASSSLTGGVTEAFF

J gene: TRBJ1-2
V gene: TRBV5-1
CDR3 protein: CASSLEDRGYGYTF

J gene: TRBJ2-1
V gene: TRBV30
CDR3 protein: CAWTPAWGAGKQFF

J gene: TRBJ2-3
V gene: TRBV12-3/TRBV12-4
CDR3 protein: CASRAPASTDTQYF

J gene: TRBJ1-5
V gene: TRBV18
CDR3 protein: CASLQGTDQPQHF

J gene: TRBJ1-1
V gene: TRBV25-1
CDR3 protein: CASSEQGGVITEAFF

J gene: TRBJ1-2
V gene: TRBV7-2
CDR3 protein: CASSDRALRYTF

J gene: TRBJ2-2
V gene: TRBV12-3/TRBV12-4
CDR3 protein: CASSLIRENTGELFF

J gene: TRBJ2-5
V gene: TRBV7-9
CDR3 protein: CASSLSESGETQYF

J gene: TRBJ2-3
V gene: TRBV5-1
CDR3 protein: CASSQQGPYTDTQYF

J gene: TRBJ2-3
V gene: TRBV5-1
CDR3 protein: CASSLDPGSSDTQYF

J gene: TRBJ2-2
V gene: TRBV12-3/TRBV12-4
CDR3 protein: CASRRFRNTGELFF

J gene: TRBJ1-2
V gene: TRBV6-5
CDR3 protein: CASSSSGQGVSYGYTF

J gene: TRBJ1-2
V gene: TRBV6-5
CDR3 protein: CASSYSRTDYGYTF

J gene: TRBJ2-5
V gene: TRBV5-1
CDR3 protein: CASTPGETGIWETQYF

J gene: TRBJ1-2
V gene: TRBV30
CDR3 protein: CAWSRVEAGYTF

J gene: TRBJ2-3
V gene: TRBV3-1
CDR3 protein: CASSPTWTVSTDTQYF

J gene: TRBJ2-7
V gene: TRBV7-9
CDR3 protein: CASSLPPKQPPDEQYF

J gene: TRBJ1-1
V gene: TRBV20-1
CDR3 protein: CSARDGRRGNTEAFF

J gene: TRBJ2-5
V gene: TRBV6-2/TRBV6-3
CDR3 protein: CASSYEGGTETQYF

J gene: TRBJ2-3
V gene: TRBV7-2
CDR3 protein: CASSLFQAGAGGLADTQYF

J gene: TRBJ1-5
V gene: TRBV6-2/TRBV6-3
CDR3 protein: CASSSQSLNQPQHF

J gene: TRBJ2-2
V gene: TRBV7-9
CDR3 protein: CASSHRAIEAGELFF

J gene: TRBJ1-6
V gene: TRBV5-1
CDR3 protein: CASSPTGEGSPLHF